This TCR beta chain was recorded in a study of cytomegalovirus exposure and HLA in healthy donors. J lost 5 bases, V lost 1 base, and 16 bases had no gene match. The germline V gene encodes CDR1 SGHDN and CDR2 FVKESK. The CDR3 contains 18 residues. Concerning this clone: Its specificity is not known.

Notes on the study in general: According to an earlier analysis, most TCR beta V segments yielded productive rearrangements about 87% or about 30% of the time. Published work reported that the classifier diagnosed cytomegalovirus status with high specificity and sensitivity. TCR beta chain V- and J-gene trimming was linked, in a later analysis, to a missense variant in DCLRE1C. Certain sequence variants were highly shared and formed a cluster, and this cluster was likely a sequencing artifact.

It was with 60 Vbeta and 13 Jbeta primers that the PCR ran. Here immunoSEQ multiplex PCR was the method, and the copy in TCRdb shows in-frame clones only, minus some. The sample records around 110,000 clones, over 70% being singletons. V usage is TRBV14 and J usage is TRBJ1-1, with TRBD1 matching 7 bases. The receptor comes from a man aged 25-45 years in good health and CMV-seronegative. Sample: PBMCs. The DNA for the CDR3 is TGTGCCAGCAGCCAAGGAATGGGATCCGGGGACAGCCGAACTGAAGCTTTCTTT. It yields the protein CASSQGMGSGDSRTEAFF.